This T cell receptor beta chain was captured by sequencing in a study of glioma-infiltrating T cells after dendritic cell vaccination. Background on the study: Patients had newly diagnosed or recurrent glioblastoma and received dendritic cell vaccines.

The repertoire was sequenced with immunoSEQ multiplex PCR; TCRdb's copy has only in-frame clones and lacks some. The table has around 58,000 clones, around 86% seen once. In germline, CDR1 is LNHNV, CDR2 YYDKDF (reference sequence). The CDR3 is made up of 13 amino acids. V was trimmed by 3 bases and J by 4 bases, leaving 10 bases between them. The chain is built from TRBV15 and TRBJ2-7; possibly TRBD1 for D (5 bases). The TCR sequence derives from a human donor with glioblastoma. Material: blood, obtained before dendritic cell vaccination. The CDR3, as DNA: TGTGCCACCAGCAGGGCAGGGATTTACGAGCAGTACTTC. This gives the protein CATSRAGIYEQYF.